This entry lists 32 T cell receptor beta chains sequenced from one sample in a study of radiation and T cells in renal cell carcinoma. Sample treatment: treatment-naive control, cytoreductive nephrectomy. Profiling relied on immunoSEQ multiplex PCR, and the TCRdb table lists in-frame clones only, not all of them. Among more than 8,500 clones listed, approximately 68% were seen once. Here the sequenced sample was tumor tissue, taken from a patient whose treatment was nephrectomy without radiotherapy. The receptors stem from a man in his 60s with renal cell carcinoma.

This clone appeared once. V usage is TRBV4-3 and J usage is TRBJ2-6; D might be TRBD1 or TRBD2, each matching 5 bases. This CDR3 comprises 15 residues. The V end was cut by 4 bases, the J end by 2 bases, with 9 bases between. Germline V CDR1 and CDR2: LGHNA, YSLEER. This CDR3 is CASSLGVTGANVLTF. The CDR3 DNA is TGCGCCAGCAGCCTGGGGGTTACTGGGGCCAACGTCCTGACTTTC.

This chain uses TRBV28 with TRBJ2-7; D is undetermined. This CDR3 region has 12 residues. Germline CDR1 is MDHEN and CDR2 is SYDVKM. V lost 5 bases, J lost 4 bases, and 9 bases lay in between. Written as DNA, the CDR3 is TGTGCCAGCAGTCCTTCCATGTACGAGCAGTACTTC. This codes for CASSPSMYEQYF.

This clone has only one observation. V and J are TRBV30 and TRBJ2-6; perhaps TRBD1 as D (6 bases). Per the germline V gene, CDR1 is GTSNPN and CDR2 is SVGIG (reference sequence). This CDR3 comprises 14 residues. V was clipped by 5 bases and J by 2 bases, with 10 bases between them. The CDR3 protein is CAWLNRAGANVLTF. The CDR3 nucleotides read TGTGCCTGGCTTAACAGGGCTGGGGCCAACGTCCTGACTTTC.

V gene TRBV9 combines with J gene TRBJ1-3; the D is unclear. The CDR3 contains 16 residues. The V and J ends lost 3 bases and 0 bases respectively, with 13 bases between them. CDR1 is SGDLS, CDR2 YYNGEE, per germline. Here the CDR3 reads CASSARVSNSGNTIYF. CDR3 DNA sequence: TGTGCCAGCAGCGCCCGTGTCAGTAACTCTGGAAACACCATATATTTT.

This chain uses TRBV7-2 with TRBJ2-1; a weak D match, TRBD1 (5 bases). The V gene lost 5 bases and the J gene lost 10 bases, with 15 bases spanning the gap. The CDR3 runs to 13 residues. CDR1 is SGHTA, CDR2 FQGNSA, per germline. CDR3 in DNA: TGTGCCAGCAGCCACCCCAGGGTGGGCGAGCAGTTCTTC. This gives the protein CASSHPRVGEQFF. The full variable domain, completed using reference TRBV7-2 and TRBJ2-1, is GAGVSQSPSNKVTEKGKDVELRCDPISGHTALYWYRQSLGQGLEFLIYFQGNSAPDKSGLPSDRFSAERTGGSVSTLTIQRTQQEDSAVYLCASSHPRVGEQFFGPGTRLTVL.

This clone was seen once. The CDR3 protein is CASSQPTTSGRAGELFF. The CDR3 bases are TGTGCCAGCAGTCAACCAACGACTAGCGGGAGGGCCGGGGAGCTGTTTTTT. The chain uses TRBV27 and TRBJ2-2, with TRBD2 matching 14 bases. The J segment lost 6 bases and the V segment lost 5 bases, leaving 8 bases of the junction unmatched. Germline loops: CDR1 MNHEY, CDR2 SMNVEV (reference sequence). This CDR3 is built from 17 residues.

The rearrangement links TRBV6-4 to TRBJ2-4; 9 bases map to TRBD1. Germline CDR1 is MRHNA and CDR2 is SNTAGT. This CDR3 region has 15 residues. The V segment lost 5 bases and the J segment 5 bases; nucleotides outside the gene matches: 7. CDR3 coding DNA: TGTGCCAGCAGTCACAGGGGGCCGTCCCAAAACATTCAGTACTTC. It specifies CASSHRGPSQNIQYF.

The rearrangement uses TRBV18 and TRBJ2-3, with unresolved D. Germline loops: CDR1 KGHSH, CDR2 LQKENI. The CDR3 runs to 13 residues. Trimming shortened V by 3 bases and J by 0 bases, and 4 bases separated the two germline ends. CDR3 coding DNA: TGTGCCAGCTCACCGGACAGCACAGATACGCAGTATTTT. Translated, it gives CASSPDSTDTQYF.

The CDR3 here is CASRNRDSGTDTQYF. The CDR3 DNA sequence: TGTGCCAGCAGGAACCGGGACTCCGGCACAGATACGCAGTATTTT. The rearrangement links TRBV6-5 to TRBJ2-3, with D possibly TRBD2 on 6 matching bases. CDR3 length: 15 amino acids. The germline V gene encodes CDR1 MNHEY and CDR2 SVGAGI. Trimming pared 6 bases from V and 1 base from J, leaving 14 bases between.

V gene TRBV11-1 combines with J gene TRBJ2-1; D is undetermined. Trimming removed 3 bases at V and 8 bases at J, with 8 bases between. The CDR3 has 12 residues. Germline values: CDR1 SGHAT, CDR2 FQDESV (reference sequence). The CDR3 reads CASSFGTDEQFF. CDR3 in DNA: TGTGCCAGCAGCTTTGGCACCGATGAGCAGTTCTTC. The whole variable domain, remainder taken from reference TRBV11-1 and TRBJ2-1, is EAEVAQSPRYKITEKSQAVAFWCDPISGHATLYWYRQILGQGPELLVQFQDESVVDDSQLPKDRFSAERLKGVDSTLKIQPAELGDSAMYLCASSFGTDEQFFGPGTRLTVL.

The chain combines TRBV20-1 with TRBJ1-2; D uncertain. Germline CDR1 DFQATT, CDR2 SNEGSKA (reference sequence). The V gene lost 5 bases and the J gene lost 8 bases, with 9 bases spanning the gap. The CDR3 is made up of 10 amino acids. In DNA, the CDR3 is TGCAGTGCTTGGGTGGGAGGCTACACCTTC. Translation: CSAWVGGYTF.

This clone was observed a handful of times. This chain links TRBV4-2 with TRBJ2-4; possibly TRBD2 for D (7 bases). Trimming shortened V by 0 bases and J by 7 bases, and 19 bases separated the two germline ends. The CDR3 loop spans 17 amino acids. Germline CDR1 is LGHNA and CDR2 is YNFKEQ. CDR3 nucleotide sequence: TGTGCCAGCAGCCAAGATAGGGGGGGAACGGCAGGGAACATTCAGTACTTC. The encoded protein is CASSQDRGGTAGNIQYF.

The rearrangement joins TRBV2 to TRBJ2-3, with 8 bases lining up with TRBD1. V was clipped by 6 bases and J by 2 bases; unmatched bases: 1. CDR1 is SNHLY, CDR2 FYNNEI, per germline. This CDR3 region has 13 residues. The CDR3 loop reads CASRDRDTDTQYF. CDR3 DNA sequence: TGTGCCAGCAGGGACAGGGACACAGATACGCAGTATTTT.

This clone came up a few times. This chain links TRBV29-1 with TRBJ2-1; tentative D call: TRBD1 (6 bases). The CDR3 consists of 15 residues. Looked up from germline, CDR1 is SQVTM and CDR2 is ANQGSEA. V lost 4 bases to trimming and J lost 0 bases, with 13 bases between them. For the CDR3, the DNA is TGCAGCGTTGGCCCGGGACAAAGCTCCTACAATGAGCAGTTCTTC. It translates to CSVGPGQSSYNEQFF.

The chain recombines TRBV7-8 with TRBJ2-1; D assignment may be TRBD1 or TRBD2 (5 bases each). This CDR3 region has 14 residues. V was cut by 7 bases and J by 4 bases, with 14 bases left in between. CDR1 and CDR2 from the germline V gene are SGHVS and FQNEAQ. CDR3 region: CASTRDQYYNEQFF. The DNA of the CDR3 is TGTGCCAGCACCCGGGACCAATATTACAATGAGCAGTTCTTC.

The chain joins TRBV14 to TRBJ1-2; no clear D. This CDR3 has 12 residues. Germline lookup yields CDR1 SGHDN and CDR2 FVKESK. Between the trimmed V and J ends, which lost 2 bases and 8 bases, there was a span of 9 bases. CDR3 DNA: TGTGCCAGCAGCCAATCAGGTCGCGGCTACACCTTC. The encoded protein is CASSQSGRGYTF.

The chain has TRBV28 and TRBJ2-7; D is possibly TRBD1 or TRBD2 (8 bases each). V was shortened by 3 bases and J by 5 bases, with 26 bases between the two germline ends. Germline V gives CDR1 MDHEN, CDR2 SYDVKM. The CDR3 extends over 18 amino acids. The CDR3 nucleotides are TGTGCCAGCAGTTTCCCGAAGCGGGGGCAGGGGGCTAGGGACGAGCAGTACTTC. It codes for CASSFPKRGQGARDEQYF.

The J gene is TRBJ2-1, the V gene TRBV9; D call uncertain. Germline V gene data show CDR1 as SGDLS and CDR2 as YYNGEE. The V end lost 1 base, the J end lost 2 bases, and 10 bases lay between the germline ends. There are 15 residues in the CDR3. The CDR3 spells CASSVLAAAYNEQFF. The CDR3 DNA is TGTGCCAGCAGCGTACTGGCTGCGGCCTACAATGAGCAGTTCTTC. The whole variable domain, remainder taken from reference TRBV9 and TRBJ2-1, is DSGVTQTPKHLITATGQRVTLRCSPRSGDLSVYWYQQSLDQGLQFLIQYYNGEERAKGNILERFSAQQFPDLHSELNLSSLELGDSALYFCASSVLAAAYNEQFFGPGTRLTVL.

This clone has only a few counts. The chain combines TRBV27 with TRBJ2-3, with a possible D match to TRBD2 (5 bases). V was trimmed by 7 bases and J by 2 bases, leaving 13 bases between them. From germline, CDR1 is MNHEY and CDR2 SMNVEV (reference sequence). This CDR3 spans 14 amino acids. CDR3 protein: CASNRVASTDTQYF. The CDR3, as DNA: TGTGCCAGCAACCGGGTAGCGTCCACAGATACGCAGTATTTT.

This clone has a handful of counts. This rearrangement joins TRBV28 to TRBJ2-3; 15 nucleotides line up with TRBD2. The germline CDR1 and CDR2 sequences are MDHEN and SYDVKM. This CDR3 region has 16 residues. V lost 6 bases, J lost 5 bases, and 6 bases stayed unmatched. The CDR3 spells CASRGLAGGDVDTQYF. CDR3 nucleotides: TGTGCCAGCAGAGGACTAGCGGGGGGGGATGTAGATACGCAGTATTTT.

The V gene is TRBV5-3, the J gene TRBJ2-7, with TRBD1 matching 9 bases. TRBV5-3 is recorded as an ORF, its role being uncertain. Trimming removed 4 bases from V and 4 bases from J; junction bases left unmatched: 12. There are 16 residues in the CDR3. The CDR3, as DNA: TGTGCCAGAAGCCACCAACAGGGGGCGACATCGTACGAGCAGTACTTC. Translating it yields CARSHQQGATSYEQYF.

This clone was found a few times. The chain has TRBV6-1 and TRBJ2-3; 7 bases agree with TRBD1. V trimming: 7 bases; J trimming: 1 base; junction bases outside the gene matches: 2. The CDR3 has 13 residues. Germline CDR1 and CDR2: MNHNS and SASEGT. The CDR3 loop reads CASKTGGTDTQYF. DNA for the CDR3: TGTGCCAGCAAAACAGGGGGCACAGATACGCAGTATTTT.

This sequence joins TRBV18 and TRBJ2-7, with D maybe TRBD1 (6 bases). The V end was cut by 5 bases, the J end by 2 bases, with 13 bases between. Per the germline V gene, CDR1 is KGHSH and CDR2 is LQKENI. The CDR3 totals 14 residues. CDR3 DNA sequence: TGTGCCAGCTCAAATACAGGGACAACCTACGAGCAGTACTTC. It yields the protein CASSNTGTTYEQYF.

This clone was counted a single time. The V call is TRBV5-1, the J call TRBJ1-4; 8 positions match TRBD1. This CDR3 comprises 14 residues. The ends lost 0 bases at V and 5 bases at J; junction bases unmatched: 0. Germline V gives CDR1 SGHRS, CDR2 YFSETQ. CDR3 nucleotides: TGCGCCAGCAGCTTGGGGACAGGGAATGAAAAACTGTTTTTT. Encoded protein: CASSLGTGNEKLFF.

This rearrangement joins TRBV7-8 to TRBJ1-6; D remains ambiguous. CDR3 size: 15 residues. The V end lost 3 bases, the J end lost 5 bases, and 11 bases lay between the germline ends. Looked up from germline, CDR1 is SGHVS and CDR2 is FQNEAQ. In DNA, the CDR3 is TGTGCCAGCAGCTTTGAGACCGGGCATAATTCACCCCTCCACTTT. This gives the protein CASSFETGHNSPLHF.

This chain links TRBV11-3 with TRBJ1-5; 7 bases are a match to TRBD1. With 2 bases clipped from V and 3 bases from J, the junction kept 7 bases outside the gene matches. The germline V gene encodes CDR1 SGHNT and CDR2 YENEEA. The CDR3 has 16 amino acids. The CDR3 DNA is TGTGCCAGCAGCTTACTGACAGGGTTTACCAATCAGCCCCAGCATTTT. This encodes CASSLLTGFTNQPQHF.

The V gene is TRBV5-1, the J gene TRBJ2-1; 8 bases are a match to TRBD1. The CDR3 runs to 15 residues. The junction had 5 bases not matched to a gene; V was cut back by 3 bases and J by 3 bases. Per germline, CDR1 SGHRS and CDR2 YFSETQ. The CDR3 DNA reads TGCGCCAGCAGCTCTGGACAGGGATACTACAATGAGCAGTTCTTC. Protein sequence: CASSSGQGYYNEQFF.

In this sample, this clone turned up a few times. The rearrangement uses TRBV13 and TRBJ2-2; D ambiguous. Looked up from germline, CDR1 is PRHDT and CDR2 is FYEKMQ (reference sequence). Between the trimmed V and J ends, which lost 4 bases and 2 bases, there was a span of 11 bases. CDR3 length: 15 amino acids. CDR3 sequence (DNA): TGTGCCAGCAGCTCTGAACAGATAAACACCGGGGAGCTGTTTTTT. Amino acids: CASSSEQINTGELFF.

V and J are TRBV2 and TRBJ1-1, with no clear D. CDR1 is SNHLY, CDR2 FYNNEI, per germline. The CDR3 has 12 residues. V was pared by 8 bases and J by 2 bases, with 9 bases between. This chain's CDR3 is CASGNTNTEAFF. In nucleotides, the CDR3 is TGTGCCAGCGGGAACACCAACACTGAAGCTTTCTTT. The entire variable domain, with the rest obtained from reference TRBV2 and TRBJ1-1, is as follows: EPEVTQTPSHQVTQMGQEVILRCVPISNHLYFYWYRQILGQKVEFLVSFYNNEISEKSEIFDDQFSVERPDGSNFTLKIRSTKLEDSAMYFCASGNTNTEAFFGQGTRLTVV.

The rearrangement links TRBV4-2 to TRBJ1-5; TRBD1 matches at 7 bases. In germline, CDR1 is LGHNA, CDR2 YNFKEQ. Losses at the gene ends were 0 bases for V and 3 bases for J; bases not matched to a gene: 11. This CDR3 spans 18 amino acids. As DNA, the CDR3 is TGTGCCAGCAGCCAAGATCTCTGGACAGGCCGTTCCAATCAGCCCCAGCATTTT. Amino acid sequence: CASSQDLWTGRSNQPQHF.

The rearrangement joins TRBV19 to TRBJ2-7; 8 nucleotides match TRBD2. Trimming removed 1 base from V and 2 bases from J; junction bases left unmatched: 4. Germline lookup yields CDR1 LNHDA and CDR2 SQIVND (reference sequence). The CDR3 is 15 residues long. The CDR3 is CASSIAAGGPYEQYF. Written as DNA, the CDR3 is TGTGCCAGTAGTATAGCGGCGGGAGGCCCCTACGAGCAGTACTTC. The variable domain in full, completed from reference TRBV19 and TRBJ2-7, reads DGGITQSPKYLFRKEGQNVTLSCEQNLNHDAMYWYRQDPGQGLRLIYYSQIVNDFQKGDIAEGYSVSREKKESFPLTVTSAQKNPTAFYLCASSIAAGGPYEQYFGPGTRLTVT.

The gene calls are TRBV7-2 and TRBJ2-3; unclear D gene. The ends were cut back, 5 bases at V and 2 bases at J, with 14 bases in the middle. The CDR3 is 15 residues long. Germline values: CDR1 SGHTA, CDR2 FQGNSA. CDR3 in amino acids: CASSKKHGSTDTQYF. The CDR3 coding sequence is TGTGCCAGCAGCAAAAAGCACGGGTCCACAGATACGCAGTATTTT. Drawing the rest from reference TRBV7-2 and TRBJ2-3, the complete variable domain is GAGVSQSPSNKVTEKGKDVELRCDPISGHTALYWYRQSLGQGLEFLIYFQGNSAPDKSGLPSDRFSAERTGGSVSTLTIQRTQQEDSAVYLCASSKKHGSTDTQYFGPGTRLTVL.